Sequencing of this T cell receptor (beta chain) was carried out in a study of cytomegalovirus exposure and HLA in healthy donors. A note on this clone: The antigen is undetermined.

V dropped 9 bases and J dropped 5 bases, with 22 bases sitting between them. Germline values: CDR1 MDHEN, CDR2 SYDVKM. The CDR3 is made up of 15 amino acids. Study results and caveats: Listed as cytomegalovirus-associated were approximately 160 TCR beta chains. Productive rates of about 87% or about 30% were seen for most TCR beta V segments in an earlier analysis.

Primers included in the PCR were 60 Vbeta and 13 Jbeta primers. TCRdb's table, derived via immunoSEQ multiplex PCR, lists solely in-frame clones and lacks some. There are fewer than 65,000 clones in the sample; 80% to 85% occur only once, and 1.6% lies in the top ten. The rearrangement uses TRBV28 and TRBJ1-1; D gene unclear. The sequence came from a man younger than 45 in good health and CMV-seronegative. The material sequenced was PBMCs. The CDR3 DNA is TGTGCCAGTCAAGGACCGGGCCGGGGATGGACTGAAGCTTTCTTT. Amino acids: CASQGPGRGWTEAFF.